The text below deals with one T cell receptor (beta chain). As yet, its antigen is unknown. This specimen comes from a study of cytomegalovirus exposure and HLA in healthy donors. Study results and caveats: Analysis performed later showed TCR beta chains linked to HLA being more clonally expanded than equally common others.

The PCR contained 60 Vbeta and 13 Jbeta primers. TCRdb's copy holds only in-frame clones and misses some; the assay was immunoSEQ multiplex PCR. This table holds about 140,000 clones, over 75% found once. This CDR3 contains 14 residues. V lost 1 base and J 4 bases, leaving 11 bases between the germline ends. Germline assignment: CDR1 SGDLS and CDR2 YYNGEE. The chain couples TRBV9 to TRBJ2-5; the D gene is possibly TRBD2 (5 bases). Sequenced material: PBMCs. This sequence originates from a woman aged 40 to 50 in good health and CMV-seronegative. CDR3 nucleotide sequence: TGTGCCAGCAGCGTACTAGCTGGGCTAGAGACCCAGTACTTC. It yields the protein CASSVLAGLETQYF.